This is a list of T cell receptor beta chains from one sample in a study of blood T cells in healthy people across ages. TCRdb fed the 5' RACE reads into MiXCR, producing one record per CDR3 protein. The sample holds about 590,000 distinct CDR3 sequences; about 28% are singletons and the top ten take 15% to 17%. The sample comprised blood. The source of these receptors is an elderly woman in good health. Each CDR3 is given with its conserved first and last residue. The D gene is left open where the match is weak. Part of the rows lack a size; the others show once, few, many or a class for expanded clones.

CASSGLAGVNTDTQYF	TGCGCCAGCTCCGGACTAGCGGGGGTGAACACAGATACGCAGTATTTT	many	TRBV5-1	TRBJ2-3	TRBD2
CASSSTGDRETQYF	TGCGCCAGCAGCTCGACAGGGGATCGGGAGACCCAGTACTTC	many	TRBV5-1	TRBJ2-5	TRBD1
CASSGDPTGFNEQFF	TGTGCCAGCAGCGGCGACCCGACAGGGTTCAACGAGCAGTTCTTC	-	TRBV9	TRBJ2-1	TRBD1
CASSDPRGAGGGDTQYF	TGTGCCAGCAGCGACCCCAGGGGGGCGGGGGGTGGTGATACGCAGTATTTT	few	TRBV25-1	TRBJ2-3	-
CASSQALGGYEQYF	TGCGCCAGCAGCCAAGCCCTGGGGGGTTACGAGCAGTACTTC	-	TRBV4-3	TRBJ2-7	-
CSASRGAYTDTQYF	TGCAGTGCTTCTCGGGGGGCCTACACAGATACGCAGTATTTT	many	TRBV20-1	TRBJ2-3	-
CASNKDGNYEQYF	TGTGCCAGCAACAAGGACGGGAACTACGAGCAGTACTTC	-	TRBV11-3	TRBJ2-7	-
CASSLGSSLGEKLFF	TGTGCCAGCAGCTTAGGTTCCAGCCTCGGTGAAAAACTGTTTTTT	many	TRBV7-8	TRBJ1-4	-
CASSPGMRGYTF	TGTGCCAGCAGCCCAGGCATGCGGGGCTACACCTTC	few	TRBV3-1	TRBJ1-2	-
CASSLAPSGVRYGYTF	TGTGCCAGCAGTTTGGCCCCCAGTGGGGTCCGCTATGGCTACACCTTC	-	TRBV27	TRBJ1-2	-
CASSEVGGFSPLHF	TGTGCCAGCAGTGAAGTTGGGGGTTTCTCACCCCTCCACTTT	many	TRBV25-1	TRBJ1-6	-
CASSLYSWQGSYNEQFF	TGTGCCAGCAGCTTATATAGTTGGCAGGGTTCCTACAATGAGCAGTTCTTC	-	TRBV7-2	TRBJ2-1	-
CAGSLNMVLSEQYF	TGTGCCGGCAGCCTGAATATGGTCCTCTCCGAGCAGTACTTC	-	TRBV12-3/TRBV12-4	TRBJ2-7	-
CASSFKRGATQYF	TGTGCCAGCAGTTTCAAGCGGGGGGCCACGCAGTATTTT	many	TRBV12-3/TRBV12-4	TRBJ2-3	TRBD2
CASTPGGQGQETQYF	TGTGCCAGCACCCCCGGGGGCCAGGGTCAAGAGACCCAGTACTTC	many	TRBV7-2	TRBJ2-5	-
CAGSVAQTPSNEQYF	TGTGCCGGCAGCGTAGCTCAGACACCTTCCAACGAGCAGTACTTC	-	TRBV9	TRBJ2-7	-
CSARRALSNQPQHF	TGCAGTGCTAGACGGGCCTTAAGCAATCAGCCCCAGCATTTT	few	TRBV20-1	TRBJ1-5	-
CASSPLGVQRGNTEAFF	TGTGCCAGCTCACCTCTCGGGGTACAACGGGGTAACACTGAAGCTTTCTTT	few	TRBV18	TRBJ1-1	-
CASSLTGGWSGANVLTF	TGTGCCAGCAGCTTGACCGGGGGTTGGTCTGGGGCCAACGTCCTGACTTTC	-	TRBV5-4	TRBJ2-6	-
CASSLDVLRSYNEQFF	TGTGCCAGCAGCTTAGATGTTTTGCGCTCCTACAATGAGCAGTTCTTC	-	TRBV13	TRBJ2-1	-
CASSGGQNYGYTF	TGCGCCAGCAGCGGGGGACAGAACTATGGCTACACCTTC	many	TRBV5-1	TRBJ1-2	TRBD1
CASSLQVYNEQYF	TGTGCCAGCAGCTTACAGGTGTACAACGAGCAGTACTTC	-	TRBV7-6	TRBJ2-7	-
CASSSLTPTYEQYF	TGTGCCAGCAGTTCTCTGACACCAACCTACGAGCAGTACTTC	few	TRBV27	TRBJ2-7	-
CASSLEGVRGYTF	TGTGCCAGCAGCTTAGAGGGAGTCCGGGGCTACACCTTC	many	TRBV5-1	TRBJ1-2	-
CASSSRGAEQFF	TGTGCCAGCAGCAGCAGGGGGGCTGAGCAGTTCTTC	few	TRBV7-9	TRBJ2-1	-
CSARRQGTEAFF	TGCAGTGCTAGAAGACAGGGGACTGAAGCTTTCTTT	few	TRBV20-1	TRBJ1-1	TRBD1
CASSGGQGARREKLFF	TGTGCCAGCAGTGGGGGACAGGGGGCGCGTCGGGAAAAACTGTTTTTT	few	TRBV5-4	TRBJ1-4	TRBD1
CASSHDRENGYTF	TGTGCCAGCAGCCACGACAGGGAGAATGGCTACACCTTC	many	TRBV7-9	TRBJ1-2	TRBD1
CASTATRHEQYF	TGTGCCAGCACGGCCACCAGGCACGAGCAGTACTTC	many	TRBV12-3/TRBV12-4	TRBJ2-7	-
CSARDRTRGAYEQYF	TGCAGTGCTAGAGATCGGACAAGAGGGGCCTACGAGCAGTACTTC	many	TRBV20-1	TRBJ2-7	-
CAGSLDGYGYTF	TGTGCCGGCAGCTTAGACGGCTATGGCTACACCTTC	-	TRBV7-9	TRBJ1-2	-
CSVWTGTAGEQFF	TGCAGCGTTTGGACAGGAACAGCGGGGGAGCAGTTCTTC	-	TRBV29-1	TRBJ2-1	-
CASSDYPGHVNEKLFF	TGTGCCAGCAGTGACTACCCGGGACACGTTAATGAAAAACTGTTTTTT	few	TRBV25-1	TRBJ1-4	-
CSARESQGLIGSYNSPLHF	TGCAGTGCTAGAGAGAGTCAGGGCTTAATAGGCTCCTATAATTCACCCCTCCACTTT	many	TRBV20-1	TRBJ1-6	-
CSASTPGQPLYEQYF	TGCAGTGCTTCGACCCCGGGACAACCGCTCTACGAGCAGTACTTC	-	TRBV20-1	TRBJ2-7	-